Below, 21 T cell receptor beta chains from the same sample are listed, as sequenced in a study of blood T cells in healthy people across ages. Combining a sample-barcoded 5' primer with a J-beta primer mix, a second PCR ran for about 7 to 11 cycles. TCRdb redid the calling of the 5' RACE reads with MiXCR, one entry per CDR3 protein. The sample carries 580,000 or so distinct CDR3 sequences, 40% to 55% recorded once. The material sequenced was blood. These receptor sequences come from a man older than 75 in good health.

The V gene is TRBV6-5, the J gene TRBJ1-1; 8 positions agree with TRBD1. With V trimmed by 1 base and J by 5 bases, 12 bases remained unmatched. CDR3 length equals 17 residues. Per germline, CDR1 MNHEY and CDR2 SVGAGI. CDR3 protein: CASSYFRGPQVFTEAFF. The CDR3, as DNA: TGTGCCAGCAGTTACTTCAGGGGGCCCCAAGTGTTTACTGAAGCTTTCTTT.

The V and J genes are TRBV29-1 and TRBJ1-1; D gene unclear. The length of the CDR3 is 12 residues. Between the trimmed V and J ends, which lost 6 bases and 4 bases, there was a span of 12 bases. Looked up from germline, CDR1 is SQVTM and CDR2 is ANQGSEA. CDR3 coding DNA: TGCAGCGTCAACTCGGGCATCACTGAAGCTTTCTTT. Translated: CSVNSGITEAFF.

This clonotype was seen at least ten times. The V gene is TRBV6-5, the J gene TRBJ1-4, with D perhaps TRBD1 (5 bases). Germline V gene sequence: CDR1 MNHEY, CDR2 SVGAGI. The CDR3 spans 14 residues. Trimming removed 5 bases at V and 7 bases at J, with 14 bases between. CDR3 amino acids: CASSHGAGTEKLFF. The CDR3 nucleotides are TGTGCCAGCAGTCATGGGGCCGGAACTGAAAAACTGTTTTTT.

The chain joins TRBV2 to TRBJ1-2, with D possibly being TRBD1 (6 bases). Germline CDR1 is SNHLY and CDR2 is FYNNEI. This CDR3 region has 14 residues. V lost 6 bases and J 1 base, leaving 12 bases between the germline ends. Written as DNA, the CDR3 is TGTGCCAGCAGGGAGGGGGAGGTTAACTATGGCTACACCTTC. This codes for CASREGEVNYGYTF.

The sample holds a few counts of this clonotype. V usage is TRBV4-3 and J usage is TRBJ2-1; 9 bases are shared with TRBD2. V lost 3 bases to trimming and J lost 5 bases; unmatched junction nucleotides: 5. Germline CDR1 is LGHNA and CDR2 is YSLEER. The CDR3 extends over 15 amino acids. The CDR3: CASSQSSGVHNEQFF. Written as DNA, the CDR3 is TGCGCCAGCAGCCAGTCTAGCGGGGTCCACAATGAGCAGTTCTTC.

The chain combines TRBV5-1 with TRBJ1-2; D is unresolved. Germline CDR1 and CDR2: SGHRS and YFSETQ. Trimming left V 0 bases short and J 0 bases short, with 9 bases between. This CDR3 region has 15 residues. CDR3 amino acids: CASSLGGLANYGYTF. CDR3 nucleotides: TGCGCCAGCAGCTTGGGAGGGCTGGCTAACTATGGCTACACCTTC.

This clonotype has just one count. This sequence joins TRBV20-1 and TRBJ2-5; D not resolved. Germline lookup yields CDR1 DFQATT and CDR2 SNEGSKA (reference sequence). CDR3 length: 13 residues. The V end lost 7 bases, the J end lost 3 bases, and 15 bases lay between the germline ends. CDR3 in DNA: TGCAGTGATACGGAAGGTCCAGAAGAGACCCAGTACTTC. This encodes CSDTEGPEETQYF.

This clonotype was seen many times. DNA of the CDR3: TGTGCCAGCAGTTACTCGGAGGGACAGCCCCGATGGCGGTCCGGGAACATTCAGTACTTC. It specifies CASSYSEGQPRWRSGNIQYF. V is TRBV6-5 and J is TRBJ2-4, with a possible D match to TRBD1 (7 bases). This CDR3 comprises 20 residues. Between the trimmed V and J ends, which lost 0 bases and 7 bases, there was a span of 28 bases. CDR1 is MNHEY, CDR2 SVGAGI, per germline.

Here the CDR3 reads CASSVGGAGELFF. In DNA, the CDR3 is TGTGCCAGCAGCGTAGGGGGGGCCGGGGAGCTGTTTTTT. The chain links TRBV9 to TRBJ2-2; tentative D call: TRBD2 (6 bases). V was shortened by 0 bases and J by 6 bases, with 6 bases between the two germline ends. The germline gives CDR1 SGDLS, CDR2 YYNGEE. The CDR3 totals 13 residues.

The V gene is TRBV27, the J gene TRBJ1-6; unclear D gene. Germline CDR1 reads MNHEY; CDR2 reads SMNVEV (reference sequence). V dropped 8 bases and J dropped 7 bases, with 9 bases sitting between them. The CDR3 contains 12 residues. CDR3 coding DNA: TGTGCCAGCCGCGGTATCAATTCACCCCTCCACTTT. Its protein product is CASRGINSPLHF.

V usage is TRBV20-1 and J usage is TRBJ2-6; D is undetermined. This CDR3 spans 14 amino acids. The ends were cut back, 3 bases at V and 1 base at J, with 7 bases in the middle. CDR1 is DFQATT and CDR2 is SNEGSKA in the germline V gene (reference sequence). The CDR3 is CSASPPSGANVLTF. The CDR3 nucleotides read TGCAGTGCTAGCCCCCCTTCTGGGGCCAACGTCCTGACTTTC.

V is TRBV10-3 and J is TRBJ2-3; no clear D. The CDR3 consists of 16 residues. V was cut by 0 bases and J by 2 bases, with 12 bases left in between. The germline V gene has CDR1 ENHRY and CDR2 SYGVKD. DNA of the CDR3: TGTGCCATCAGTGAGTCGGTGGGGTCTTACACAGATACGCAGTATTTT. Translating it yields CAISESVGSYTDTQYF.

The chain has TRBV4-1 and TRBJ2-3; possibly TRBD2 for D (5 bases). The CDR3 spans 14 residues. V was shortened by 4 bases and J by 5 bases, with 13 bases between the two germline ends. Per germline, CDR1 MGHRA and CDR2 YSYEKL. The CDR3, as DNA: TGCGCCAGCAGCCCGATGAGCGGTCAAGATACGCAGTATTTT. As protein: CASSPMSGQDTQYF.

This clonotype was counted between two and nine times. The chain uses TRBV3-1 and TRBJ2-3; D might be TRBD2 (6 bases). The CDR3 extends over 16 amino acids. Per the germline V gene, CDR1 is LGHDT and CDR2 is YNNKEL (reference sequence). The V gene lost 3 bases and the J gene lost 2 bases, with 15 bases spanning the gap. This CDR3 is CASSQDLAATTDTQYF. The CDR3 DNA sequence: TGTGCCAGCAGCCAGGATTTAGCGGCAACCACAGATACGCAGTATTTT.

V usage is TRBV5-1 and J usage is TRBJ2-4; 9 nucleotides agree with TRBD2. The J segment lost 11 bases and the V segment lost 4 bases, leaving 10 bases of the junction unmatched. CDR3 length equals 14 residues. Per germline, CDR1 SGHRS and CDR2 YFSETQ. CDR3 nucleotides: TGCGCCAGCAGCCAGGGACTAGCAGGGCCCCTTCAGTACTTC. It specifies CASSQGLAGPLQYF.

As to this clonotype: This may arise from a read error, as a much more abundant clone is one base away. V is TRBV5-1 and J is TRBJ2-1; possible D gene TRBD2, 5 bases. The J call is doubtful: the DNA matches TRBJ2-7 better. Germline loops: CDR1 SGHRS, CDR2 YFSETQ. The CDR3 runs to 16 residues. CDR3 sequence reads: CASSFGDYRSYNEQYF. CDR3 DNA: TGCGCCAGCAGCTTTGGTGACTATCGCTCCTACAATGAGCAGTACTTC.

This clonotype was seen more than once but under ten times. The rearrangement uses TRBV14 and TRBJ1-6; D unresolved. Between the trimmed V and J ends, which lost 0 bases and 9 bases, there was a span of 9 bases. CDR1 and CDR2 from the germline V gene are SGHDN and FVKESK. CDR3 length equals 14 residues. CDR3 bases: TGTGCCAGCAGCCAAGATGTCGAAACTTCACCCCTCCACTTT. This codes for CASSQDVETSPLHF.

In DNA, the CDR3 is TGTGCCAGCAGCCGAGGACTAGCGGGACCTAGTAAGAATGAGCAGTTCTTC. It specifies CASSRGLAGPSKNEQFF. This rearrangement joins TRBV27 to TRBJ2-1; 12 positions agree with TRBD2. Looked up from germline, CDR1 is MNHEY and CDR2 is SMNVEV (reference sequence). The CDR3 is 17 amino acids. Losses at the gene ends were 6 bases for V and 7 bases for J; bases not matched to a gene: 13.

This clonotype was recorded a few times. The chain is built from TRBV5-1 and TRBJ2-1, with D unclear. The length of the CDR3 is 11 residues. Germline V gene sequence: CDR1 SGHRS, CDR2 YFSETQ. Between the trimmed V and J ends, which lost 7 bases and 8 bases, there was a span of 10 bases. CDR3: CASHSGYEQFF. The CDR3 DNA sequence: TGCGCCAGCCACTCCGGGTATGAGCAGTTCTTC.

This clonotype turned up a few times. The chain joins TRBV6-6 to TRBJ2-5, with 10 bases lining up with TRBD2. This CDR3 region has 14 residues. V lost 4 bases and J lost 4; bases outside the gene matches: 3. Germline V gene sequence: CDR1 MNHNY, CDR2 SVGAGI (reference sequence). For the CDR3, the DNA is TGTGCCAGCAGTTGGCTAGCGGGGGTAGAGACCCAGTACTTC. It is translated as CASSWLAGVETQYF.

J is TRBJ1-2 and V is TRBV18; TRBD1 aligns across 10 bases. J lost 6 bases, V lost 0 bases, and 7 bases had no gene match. CDR1 is KGHSH, CDR2 LQKENI, per germline. CDR3 size: 16 residues. This CDR3 is CASSPPLGTGVNGYTF. DNA for the CDR3: TGTGCCAGCTCACCACCGTTGGGGACAGGGGTTAATGGCTACACCTTC. Variable domain in full (rest from reference TRBV18 and TRBJ1-2): NAGVMQNPRHLVRRRGQEARLRCSPMKGHSHVYWYRQLPEEGLKFMVYLQKENIIDESGMPKERFSAEFPKEGPSILRIQQVVRGDSAAYFCASSPPLGTGVNGYTFGSGTRLTVV.